These 14 T cell receptor beta chains came from one sample sequenced in a study of T cell clonality in common variable immunodeficiency. Using immunoSEQ multiplex PCR, the repertoire was profiled, and TCRdb retains in-frame clones only, with some absent. This sample includes some 39,000 clones with no singletons; its ten biggest clones take up over 1.1%. The material sequenced was peripheral blood mononuclear cells. Receptors originate from a person between 18 and 75 years old in good health.

Ten or more counts support this clone. Read coverage stops 3 residues before the CDR3 terminus; the germline J gene supplies the remainder. The chain has TRBV5-4 and TRBJ1-4, with TRBD1 as a possible D gene (6 bases). This CDR3 contains 15 residues. From germline, CDR1 is SGHNT and CDR2 YYREEE (reference sequence). Trimming took 0 bases from V and 5 from J, leaving 11 bases between them. The CDR3 sequence: CASSLGGGGNEKLFF. CDR3 DNA (partial): TGTGCCAGCAGCTTGGGAGGAGGGGGAAATGAAAAA.

This clone was detected ten times or more. The read finishes 3 residues shy of the CDR3 end, and the germline J gene is used to complete it. The chain carries TRBV10-3 and TRBJ1-5; 7 nucleotides line up with TRBD1. The germline gives CDR1 ENHRY, CDR2 SYGVKD. V shed 6 bases, J shed 2 bases, and the junction held 10 bases outside the gene matches. This CDR3 comprises 16 residues. CDR3 DNA, as far as it was read: TGTGCCATCAGCGCGACAGGGCCTGGGGGCAATCAGCCC. Translated: CAISATGPGGNQP. The complete CDR3 reads CAISATGPGGNQPQHF.

This clone was recorded a few times. It may be a read error: a sequence one base away is much more abundant. Read sequence stops 3 residues before the CDR3 end, and the germline J gene provides the missing end. The rearrangement joins TRBV19 to TRBJ2-1, with D perhaps TRBD1 (5 bases). Germline V gene data show CDR1 as LNHDA and CDR2 as SQIVND (reference sequence). This CDR3 contains 14 residues. The V end lost 5 bases, the J end lost 3 bases, and 11 bases lay between the germline ends. The sequenced CDR3 bases are TGTGCCAGTAGTCCCCGACAGCTCTACAATGAG. Amino acids: CASSPRQLYNE. The full CDR3 protein is CASSPRQLYNEQFF. The entire variable domain, with the rest obtained from reference TRBV19 and TRBJ2-1, is as follows: DGGITQSPKYLFRKEGQNVTLSCEQNLNHDAMYWYRQDPGQGLRLIYYSQIVNDFQKGDIAEGYSVSREKKESFPLTVTSAQKNPTAFYLCASSPRQLYNEQFFGPGTRLTVL.

This clone has at least ten counts. The read terminates 3 residues ahead of where the CDR3 ends, so the germline J gene completes it. The chain employs TRBV28 and TRBJ2-3; no clear D. V gave up 5 bases and J gave up 2 bases, with 14 bases separating them. The CDR3 consists of 15 residues. Germline assignment: CDR1 MDHEN and CDR2 SYDVKM. Partial CDR3 DNA: TGTGCCAGCAGTCAACGCCTTAGAGACACAGATACG. Translating it yields CASSQRLRDTDT. The whole CDR3 protein is CASSQRLRDTDTQYF.

The table lists this clone with many counts. The sequenced fragment ends 3 residues before the CDR3 boundary, so the rest is inferred from the germline J gene. V and J are TRBV7-6 and TRBJ2-2; D not certain. The CDR3 has 12 amino acids. Trimming took 6 bases from V and 3 from J, leaving 5 bases between them. CDR1 is SGHVS, CDR2 FNYEAQ, per germline. The part of the CDR3 DNA that was read is TGTGCCAGCAGGGCCGACACCGGGGAG. It encodes CASRADTGE. From start to end, the CDR3 is CASRADTGELFF.

This clone was observed at least ten times. The DNA ends 3 residues before the CDR3 does, and the rest of the CDR3 is filled in from the germline J gene. The genes are TRBV7-8 and TRBJ2-7, with TRBD1 matching 10 bases. Germline trimming cut 5 bases from V and 3 bases from J; bases unmatched to any gene: 7. There are 15 residues in the CDR3. CDR1 and CDR2 from the germline V gene are SGHVS and FQNEAQ. This CDR3 reads CASSEMTGGFYEQYF. Incomplete CDR3 DNA: TGTGCCAGCAGCGAAATGACAGGGGGCTTCTACGAG.

A note on this clone: From the germline J gene comes the end of the CDR3, since the read stops 3 residues before it. V gene TRBV2 combines with J gene TRBJ2-1; the match to TRBD2 covers 12 bases. This CDR3 has 16 residues. Trimming removed 6 bases from V and 3 bases from J; junction bases left unmatched: 6. Germline V gene data show CDR1 as SNHLY and CDR2 as FYNNEI. The CDR3 loop reads CASRVGLAGVYNEQFF. The sequenced CDR3 bases are TGTGCCAGCAGGGTGGGACTAGCGGGCGTCTACAATGAG.

This clone was seen at least ten times. A read error may account for a junction end that differs from germline. The read ends 3 residues shy of where the CDR3 ends; the end is completed using the germline J gene. The chain has TRBV4-2 and TRBJ2-3, with TRBD1 matching 7 bases. This CDR3 has 17 residues. Germline V lookup: CDR1 LGHNA, CDR2 YNFKEQ. The CDR3 spells CASSQEGGGFSTDTQYF. The CDR3 bases that were read are TGCGCCAGCAGCCAAGAAGGGGGCGGGTTTAGCACAGATACG.

This clone appeared many times. The CDR3 goes on 3 residues after the read ends, and that part is filled in from the germline J gene. The V gene is TRBV19, the J gene TRBJ2-7; 15 positions agree with TRBD2. V gave up 4 bases and J gave up 2 bases; unmatched junction bases: 6. The germline gives CDR1 LNHDA, CDR2 SQIVND (reference sequence). This CDR3 contains 17 residues. The sequenced CDR3 bases are TGTGCCAGTAGTACGGCCGGGACTAGCGGGAGGCCCTACGAG. Protein product: CASSTAGTSGRPYE. The complete CDR3 sequence is CASSTAGTSGRPYEQYF. The whole variable domain, remainder taken from reference TRBV19 and TRBJ2-7, is DGGITQSPKYLFRKEGQNVTLSCEQNLNHDAMYWYRQDPGQGLRLIYYSQIVNDFQKGDIAEGYSVSREKKESFPLTVTSAQKNPTAFYLCASSTAGTSGRPYEQYFGPGTRLTVT.

Only a few counts were recorded for this clone. This may arise from a read error, as a much more abundant clone is one base away. The read is 3 residues too short to cover the CDR3 end, so that end is filled in from the germline J gene. J is TRBJ2-5 and V is TRBV19, with 9 bases lining up with TRBD2. The CDR3 totals 15 residues. Trimming cost V 5 bases and J 6 bases; bases outside gene matches: 10. CDR1 and CDR2 (germline): LNHDA, SQIVND (reference sequence). Here the CDR3 reads CASSVGDSGRKTQYF. The sequenced CDR3 bases are TGTGCCAGTAGTGTAGGAGATAGCGGGAGAAAGACC.

This clone was counted many times. The read gets to within 3 residues of the CDR3 end, and the germline J gene fills in the rest. The genes are TRBV6-1 and TRBJ2-5, with 12 nucleotides matching TRBD1. CDR3 length equals 15 residues. V gave up 4 bases and J gave up 5 bases; unmatched junction bases: 5. The germline V gene encodes CDR1 MNHNS and CDR2 SASEGT. The CDR3 sequence is CASSVRDRGRETQYF. The CDR3 bases that were read are TGTGCCAGCAGTGTTCGGGACAGGGGGCGGGAGACC.

This clone was observed many times. The sequence runs out 3 residues before the end of the CDR3; the remainder is reconstructed from the germline J gene. This chain connects TRBV18 to TRBJ2-1; 8 bases are shared with TRBD1. The CDR3 length is 15 residues. With V trimmed by 3 bases and J by 7 bases, 8 bases remained unmatched. The germline V gene encodes CDR1 KGHSH and CDR2 LQKENI. The CDR3 spells CASSPKDRVRNEQFF. The DNA read from the CDR3 is TGTGCCAGCTCACCCAAGGACAGGGTCCGAAATGAG.

Many counts were recorded for this clone. The read ends 3 residues before the CDR3 terminus; that terminus is restored from the germline J gene. The rearrangement links TRBV20-1 to TRBJ1-1; perhaps TRBD1 as D (5 bases). CDR3 length: 12 amino acids. The germline CDR1 and CDR2 sequences are DFQATT and SNEGSKA (reference sequence). CDR3 loop: CSARVLQAQAFF. The sequenced part of the CDR3 DNA is TGCAGTGCTAGAGTTTTACAGGCGCAA.

This clone has ten or more counts. The CDR3 is cut off 3 residues early in the read; its end comes from the germline J gene. The V gene is TRBV10-3, the J gene TRBJ2-3; the D gene is possibly TRBD1 (6 bases). Germline CDR1 reads ENHRY; CDR2 reads SYGVKD. This CDR3 comprises 13 residues. V dropped 9 bases and J dropped 4 bases, with 14 bases sitting between them. Incomplete CDR3 DNA: TGTGCCATACAGGGTCCCGGCGCAGATACG. Protein product: CAIQGPGADT. The entire CDR3 is CAIQGPGADTQYF.